Following are 20 T cell receptor beta chains from one sample sequenced in a study of blood T cell repertoires in COVID-19. TCRdb's copy holds only in-frame clones and misses some; the assay was immunoSEQ multiplex PCR. Counted here are about 180,000 clones, about 88% occurring once; the ten biggest clones make up under 2%. Sample: peripheral blood. These TCRs come from a man younger than 35 who had recovered from COVID-19.

The rearrangement uses TRBV7-2 and TRBJ2-1; no clear D gene. CDR1 is SGHTA and CDR2 is FQGNSA in the germline V gene. CDR3 size: 15 residues. V was pared by 5 bases and J by 0 bases, with 11 bases between. The CDR3 is CASSASVYSYNEQFF. CDR3 coding DNA: TGTGCCAGCAGCGCCAGCGTCTACTCCTACAATGAGCAGTTCTTC.

The rearrangement links TRBV7-9 to TRBJ2-3; 8 positions agree with TRBD2. The length of the CDR3 is 16 residues. V lost 1 base and J lost 3; bases outside the gene matches: 6. Germline V gene data show CDR1 as SEHNR and CDR2 as FQNEAQ (reference sequence). CDR3 in DNA: TGTGCCAGCAGCTTAGGGAGCGGGAGAATGACAGATACGCAGTATTTT. The encoded protein is CASSLGSGRMTDTQYF.

The gene calls are TRBV7-2 and TRBJ2-5, with D possibly being TRBD2 (5 bases). V lost 6 bases to trimming and J lost 7 bases, with 15 bases between them. The CDR3 totals 13 residues. Germline CDR1 and CDR2: SGHTA and FQGNSA. This CDR3 reads CASRNGLTGTQYF. CDR3 sequence (DNA): TGTGCCAGCAGGAACGGACTGACTGGGACCCAGTACTTC.

DNA for the CDR3: TGTGCCACAACAAAGGCCCGGGGTGGGGCCAACGTCCTGACTTTC. Protein: CATTKARGGANVLTF. The chain has TRBV10-3 and TRBJ2-6; D is perhaps TRBD2 (5 bases). This CDR3 comprises 15 residues. CDR1 and CDR2 from the germline V gene are ENHRY and SYGVKD. V was shortened by 10 bases and J by 3 bases, with 16 bases between the two germline ends.

This clone has only one observation. This chain uses TRBV5-4 with TRBJ2-3; D is undetermined. V gave up 1 base and J gave up 6 bases, with 15 bases separating them. Germline V gene sequence: CDR1 SGHNT, CDR2 YYREEE (reference sequence). This CDR3 region has 15 residues. The CDR3 loop is CASSLLGYGGDTQYF. The CDR3 nucleotides read TGTGCCAGCAGCTTGCTTGGGTACGGCGGCGATACGCAGTATTTT.

The CDR3 here is CASSIAMNTEAFF. The DNA for the CDR3 is TGTGCCAGTAGTATAGCAATGAACACTGAAGCTTTCTTT. The chain is built from TRBV19 and TRBJ1-1; no firm D call. V lost 1 base to trimming and J lost 0 bases, with 3 bases between them. CDR1 is LNHDA and CDR2 is SQIVND in the germline V gene (reference sequence). The CDR3 has 13 residues.

V and J are TRBV4-3 and TRBJ1-1; no definite D call. CDR3 length: 16 amino acids. CDR1 is LGHNA and CDR2 is YSLEER in the germline V gene. The V and J ends lost 4 bases and 1 base respectively, with 16 bases between them. The CDR3 nucleotides read TGCGCCAGCAGCCGCACCCCGACCCGAGGGAACACTGAAGCTTTCTTT. As protein: CASSRTPTRGNTEAFF.

The chain has TRBV5-4 and TRBJ1-1; perhaps TRBD1 as D (5 bases). The length of the CDR3 is 15 residues. CDR1 and CDR2 from the germline V gene are SGHNT and YYREEE (reference sequence). V lost 0 bases, J lost 1 base, and 10 bases lay in between. The CDR3: CASSLAVQGNTEAFF. CDR3 in DNA: TGTGCCAGCAGCTTGGCTGTCCAGGGGAACACTGAAGCTTTCTTT. Based on the CDR3 plus reference TRBV5-4 and TRBJ1-1, the full variable domain is ETGVTQSPTHLIKTRGQQVTLRCSSQSGHNTVSWYQQALGQGPQFIFQYYREEENGRGNFPPRFSGLQFPNYSSELNVNALELDDSALYLCASSLAVQGNTEAFFGQGTRLTVV.

The chain joins TRBV28 to TRBJ2-7; 8 nucleotides line up with TRBD1. The CDR3 is 15 amino acids. V lost 6 bases, J lost 4 bases, and 11 bases stayed unmatched. The germline gives CDR1 MDHEN, CDR2 SYDVKM. The CDR3 coding sequence is TGTGCCAGCAGCACCGCCCTCAGGGGGCGATACGAGCAGTACTTC. Protein product: CASSTALRGRYEQYF. Supplemented by reference TRBV28 and TRBJ2-7, the full variable domain reads DVKVTQSSRYLVKRTGEKVFLECVQDMDHENMFWYRQDPGLGLRLIYFSYDVKMKEKGDIPEGYSVSREKKERFSLILESASTNQTSMYLCASSTALRGRYEQYFGPGTRLTVT.

The chain uses TRBV10-3 and TRBJ1-1; D is unresolved. Germline V CDR1 and CDR2: ENHRY, SYGVKD. This CDR3 contains 14 residues. V gave up 1 base and J gave up 3 bases, with 9 bases separating them. In nucleotides, the CDR3 is TGTGCCATCAGTGAGTATGAGAGGCACACTGAAGCTTTCTTT. Its protein product is CAISEYERHTEAFF.

The chain recombines TRBV6-2 or TRBV6-3 with TRBJ1-5; D gene ambiguous. CDR3 size: 19 residues. The germline CDR1 and CDR2 sequences are MNHEY and SVGEGT. V was trimmed by 0 bases and J by 0 bases, leaving 18 bases between them. The CDR3 loop is CASSYSRGEETHSNQPQHF. CDR3 in DNA: TGTGCCAGCAGTTACTCGAGAGGAGAAGAGACCCATAGCAATCAGCCCCAGCATTTT.

The genes are TRBV3-1 (or the pseudogene TRBV3-2) and TRBJ1-5; TRBD1 matches at 7 bases. Losses at the gene ends were 4 bases for V and 4 bases for J; bases not matched to a gene: 7. Germline values: CDR1 LGHDT, CDR2 YNNKEL (reference sequence). CDR3 length: 15 residues. DNA of the CDR3: TGTGCCAGCAGCCTAAACCGGGACAGTAATCAGCCCCAGCATTTT. Residues: CASSLNRDSNQPQHF.

V and J are TRBV6-2 or TRBV6-3 and TRBJ2-7; 8 positions agree with TRBD1. Trimming took 0 bases from V and 6 from J; bases not matched to a gene: 7. The CDR3 extends over 15 amino acids. Germline V gives CDR1 MNHEY, CDR2 SVGEGT. The CDR3 bases are TGTGCCAGCAGTTACTCGGAGACAGGGGTCGGCGAGCAGTACTTC. Its protein is CASSYSETGVGEQYF.

This sequence joins TRBV20-1 and TRBJ2-7; D gene unclear. Per the germline V gene, CDR1 is DFQATT and CDR2 is SNEGSKA (reference sequence). This CDR3 is 10 amino acids long. Here the CDR3 DNA reads TGCAGCGTTAATGGCCACGAGCAGTACTTC. It encodes CSVNGHEQYF.

The J gene is TRBJ2-3, the V gene TRBV7-2, with D perhaps TRBD1 (5 bases). CDR3 length: 14 amino acids. Trimming took 1 base from V and 4 from J, leaving 9 bases between them. Looked up from germline, CDR1 is SGHTA and CDR2 is FQGNSA. This CDR3 reads CASSLEGFPDTQYF. The CDR3 bases are TGTGCCAGCAGCTTAGAGGGGTTCCCAGATACGCAGTATTTT. Variable domain in full (rest from reference TRBV7-2 and TRBJ2-3): GAGVSQSPSNKVTEKGKDVELRCDPISGHTALYWYRQSLGQGLEFLIYFQGNSAPDKSGLPSDRFSAERTGGSVSTLTIQRTQQEDSAVYLCASSLEGFPDTQYFGPGTRLTVL.

This clone was recorded only once. The chain uses TRBV3-1 (or the pseudogene TRBV3-2) and TRBJ2-7, with unresolved D. Trimming took off 0 bases at V and 0 bases at J, with 9 bases between the two ends. This CDR3 spans 15 amino acids. Germline assignment: CDR1 LGHDT and CDR2 YNNKEL (reference sequence). CDR3 in amino acids: CASSQDIYSSYEQYF. CDR3 nucleotides: TGTGCCAGCAGCCAAGATATATACAGCTCCTACGAGCAGTACTTC.

The J gene is TRBJ1-5, the V gene TRBV19; D is unclear. Trimming left V 5 bases short and J 5 bases short, with 10 bases between. Germline loops: CDR1 LNHDA, CDR2 SQIVND (reference sequence). The CDR3 covers 13 residues. The CDR3 coding sequence is TGTGCCAGTAGTCGAGGGCCTTATCAGCCCCAGCATTTT. Amino acid sequence: CASSRGPYQPQHF.

CDR3 loop: CASSVDGRDRNSPLHF. The CDR3 coding sequence is TGTGCCAGCAGCGTAGATGGCCGGGACAGGAATTCACCCCTCCACTTT. J is TRBJ1-6 and V is TRBV9, with 8 bases identical to TRBD1. The CDR3 loop spans 16 amino acids. V trimming: 0 bases; J trimming: 7 bases; junction bases outside the gene matches: 6. The V gene's germline CDR1 is SGDLS and CDR2 YYNGEE.

The chain couples TRBV28 to TRBJ1-1; 9 positions agree with TRBD1. The V and J ends lost 10 bases and 11 bases, in that order; junction bases with no gene match: 17. CDR3 size: 14 residues. Germline CDR1 and CDR2: MDHEN and SYDVKM. Written as DNA, the CDR3 is TGTGCCATACATCTAGGACAGGGGAGTTTAATGGCTTTCTTT. It codes for CAIHLGQGSLMAFF. Supplemented by reference TRBV28 and TRBJ1-1, the full variable domain reads DVKVTQSSRYLVKRTGEKVFLECVQDMDHENMFWYRQDPGLGLRLIYFSYDVKMKEKGDIPEGYSVSREKKERFSLILESASTNQTSMYLCAIHLGQGSLMAFFGQGTRLTVV.

The V call is TRBV14, the J call TRBJ2-7; 7 bases are a match to TRBD1. Trimming removed 2 bases from V and 2 bases from J; junction bases left unmatched: 3. The CDR3 runs 14 residues. Germline V CDR1 and CDR2: SGHDN, FVKESK. The CDR3 coding sequence is TGTGCCAGCAGCCAACGACAGGGCACCTACGAGCAGTACTTC. It translates to CASSQRQGTYEQYF.